This is a list of T cell receptor beta chains from one sample in a study of human T cells and chemical hapten exposure. TCRdb analysed the RACE reads with MiXCR anew, one entry per CDR3 protein. The data hold about 290,000 distinct CDR3 sequences, with around 7% observed a single time. This sample comprised whole blood, obtained in connection with sensitization to the hapten diphenylcyclopropenone (DPC). The source is a man aged 18 to 30 with alopecia areata. Some clones in this sample may be carry-over from other donors' samples. Each CDR3 is given with its conserved first and last residue. A D gene is named only where the DNA matches it firmly. Only some rows state a clone size, as once, few, many or a class for expanded clones.

clone_size: NA
d_call: NA
cdr3_length: 16
v_call: TRBV6-2/TRBV6-3
j_call: TRBJ2-1
cdr3_nt: TGTGCCAGCAGTTACTCCGAGGGGGTCACCTGGGGCGAGCAGTTCTTC
cdr3_aa: CASSYSEGVTWGEQFF

clone_size: few
d_call: NA
cdr3_length: 12
v_call: TRBV28
j_call: TRBJ1-2
cdr3_nt: TGTGCCAGCAGTAAACCCAGGGATGGCTACACCTTC
cdr3_aa: CASSKPRDGYTF

clone_size: many
d_call: TRBD2
cdr3_length: 13
v_call: TRBV28
j_call: TRBJ2-1
cdr3_nt: TGTGCCAGCAGTTTAGCGGGGGGGAGTGAGCAGTTCTTC
cdr3_aa: CASSLAGGSEQFF

clone_size: NA
d_call: TRBD1
cdr3_length: 15
v_call: TRBV7-3
j_call: TRBJ1-6
cdr3_nt: TGTGCCAGCAGCCCAACGGGACAGAGGAATTCACCCCTCCACTTT
cdr3_aa: CASSPTGQRNSPLHF

clone_size: many
d_call: NA
cdr3_length: 17
v_call: TRBV5-1
j_call: TRBJ2-3
cdr3_nt: TGCGCCAGCAGCTTGTCCCCGGGCGGGATGGGTGCAGATACGCAGTATTTT
cdr3_aa: CASSLSPGGMGADTQYF

clone_size: few
d_call: TRBD2
cdr3_length: 14
v_call: TRBV10-2
j_call: TRBJ2-3
cdr3_nt: TGCGCCAGCAGCGGGACTACTAGCACAGATACGCAGTATTTT
cdr3_aa: CASSGTTSTDTQYF

clone_size: few
d_call: NA
cdr3_length: 14
v_call: TRBV18
j_call: TRBJ2-2
cdr3_nt: TGTGCCAGCTCAACACAGATAAACACCGGGGAGCTGTTTTTT
cdr3_aa: CASSTQINTGELFF

clone_size: NA
d_call: NA
cdr3_length: 13
v_call: TRBV2
j_call: TRBJ2-3
cdr3_nt: TGTGCCAGCAACAGGGACCGGGCAGATACGCAGTATTTT
cdr3_aa: CASNRDRADTQYF

clone_size: few
d_call: TRBD2
cdr3_length: 15
v_call: TRBV7-9
j_call: TRBJ2-5
cdr3_nt: TGTGCCAGCAGCGTTCTAGCGGGGGGCCTAGAGACCCAGTACTTC
cdr3_aa: CASSVLAGGLETQYF

clone_size: NA
d_call: TRBD1
cdr3_length: 14
v_call: TRBV29-1
j_call: TRBJ2-7
cdr3_nt: TGCAGCGTTGGCGACAGGGGTCCCGAGGGGGAGCAGTACTTC
cdr3_aa: CSVGDRGPEGEQYF

clone_size: NA
d_call: TRBD1
cdr3_length: 15
v_call: TRBV7-9
j_call: TRBJ2-2
cdr3_nt: TGTGCCAGCAGCCGTCGACAGGGATCCTCCGGGGAGCTGTTTTTT
cdr3_aa: CASSRRQGSSGELFF

clone_size: NA
d_call: NA
cdr3_length: 16
v_call: TRBV20-1
j_call: TRBJ2-3
cdr3_nt: TGCAGTGCTAACCACAGGGAGTGGGGGGGCACAGATACGCAGTATTTT
cdr3_aa: CSANHREWGGTDTQYF

clone_size: NA
d_call: TRBD1
cdr3_length: 15
v_call: TRBV27
j_call: TRBJ1-5
cdr3_nt: TGTGCCAGCAGTTTGGGACAGCATAGCGATCAGCCCCAGCATTTT
cdr3_aa: CASSLGQHSDQPQHF

clone_size: few
d_call: TRBD1
cdr3_length: 16
v_call: TRBV9
j_call: TRBJ1-2
cdr3_nt: TGTGCCAGCAGCGCTCGGACAGGGTATAGTAACTATGGCTACACCTTC
cdr3_aa: CASSARTGYSNYGYTF

clone_size: few
d_call: NA
cdr3_length: 11
v_call: TRBV25-1
j_call: TRBJ2-3
cdr3_nt: TGTGCCAGCAGCGGCTGGGATACGCAGTATTTT
cdr3_aa: CASSGWDTQYF

clone_size: NA
d_call: NA
cdr3_length: 18
v_call: TRBV6-1
j_call: TRBJ2-6
cdr3_nt: TGTGCCAGCAGTGATCTAGGACACATCCTTTCTGGGGCCAACGTCCTGACTTTC
cdr3_aa: CASSDLGHILSGANVLTF

clone_size: NA
d_call: NA
cdr3_length: 17
v_call: TRBV28
j_call: TRBJ1-5
cdr3_nt: TGTGCCAGCAGTTTCCTCAGGTACACAGGGCTCGGTCAGCCCCAGCATTTT
cdr3_aa: CASSFLRYTGLGQPQHF

clone_size: many
d_call: TRBD1
cdr3_length: 15
v_call: TRBV20-1
j_call: TRBJ2-2
cdr3_nt: TGCAGTGCTAGAGACCGGGACAGGTCCCCCGGGGAGCTGTTTTTT
cdr3_aa: CSARDRDRSPGELFF

clone_size: NA
d_call: TRBD2
cdr3_length: 14
v_call: TRBV5-1
j_call: TRBJ2-5
cdr3_nt: TGCGCCAGCAGCACCGGGACTAGAGAAGAGACCCAGTACTTC
cdr3_aa: CASSTGTREETQYF

clone_size: NA
d_call: NA
cdr3_length: 20
v_call: TRBV6-2/TRBV6-3
j_call: TRBJ2-1
cdr3_nt: TGTGCCAGCAGCCTAGATAGATCCTATAGCCGGGGGGCCTCCTACAATGAGCAGTTCTTC
cdr3_aa: CASSLDRSYSRGASYNEQFF

clone_size: many
d_call: TRBD1
cdr3_length: 16
v_call: TRBV5-1
j_call: TRBJ1-2
cdr3_nt: TGCGCCAGCAGCTTGCTAGGGGACAGGGGTAACTATGGCTACACCTTC
cdr3_aa: CASSLLGDRGNYGYTF

clone_size: NA
d_call: NA
cdr3_length: 15
v_call: TRBV3-1
j_call: TRBJ2-5
cdr3_nt: TGTGCCAGCAGCCAAGAGCGGTCCCACAGAGAGACCCAGTACTTC
cdr3_aa: CASSQERSHRETQYF

clone_size: few
d_call: NA
cdr3_length: 18
v_call: TRBV4-1
j_call: TRBJ2-5
cdr3_nt: TGCGCCAGCAGCCAAGATCGGGGGCGGGGAAGACTACAAGAGACCCAGTACTTC
cdr3_aa: CASSQDRGRGRLQETQYF

clone_size: many
d_call: NA
cdr3_length: 13
v_call: TRBV2
j_call: TRBJ1-1
cdr3_nt: TGTGCCAGCAGGCCAGACCGGAACACTGAAGCTTTCTTT
cdr3_aa: CASRPDRNTEAFF

clone_size: few
d_call: TRBD1
cdr3_length: 16
v_call: TRBV6-5
j_call: TRBJ2-2
cdr3_nt: TGTGCCAGCAGAATAACAGGGGGTAGGGACACCGGGGAGCTGTTTTTT
cdr3_aa: CASRITGGRDTGELFF

clone_size: NA
d_call: NA
cdr3_length: 16
v_call: TRBV7-2
j_call: TRBJ2-3
cdr3_nt: TGTGCCAGCAGCTTAGTTTTGTCGGGGGGCGTAGATACGCAGTATTTT
cdr3_aa: CASSLVLSGGVDTQYF

clone_size: NA
d_call: NA
cdr3_length: 15
v_call: TRBV28
j_call: TRBJ2-3
cdr3_nt: TGTGCCAGCAGTCTCCCCTTAGGAGGGGCAGATACGCAGTATTTT
cdr3_aa: CASSLPLGGADTQYF

clone_size: NA
d_call: NA
cdr3_length: 13
v_call: TRBV7-6
j_call: TRBJ1-1
cdr3_nt: TGTGCCAGCAGCCGTGACATAGCATCCGAAGCTTTCTTT
cdr3_aa: CASSRDIASEAFF

clone_size: few
d_call: NA
cdr3_length: 16
v_call: TRBV15
j_call: TRBJ1-3
cdr3_nt: TGTGCCACCAGCAGAGTGGGGGGGACCTCTGGAAACACCATATATTTT
cdr3_aa: CATSRVGGTSGNTIYF

clone_size: NA
d_call: NA
cdr3_length: 15
v_call: TRBV27
j_call: TRBJ1-1
cdr3_nt: TGTGCCAGCAGTTCGCCTCCACAGGGTAACACTGAAGCTTTCTTT
cdr3_aa: CASSSPPQGNTEAFF

clone_size: few
d_call: NA
cdr3_length: 15
v_call: TRBV15
j_call: TRBJ1-6
cdr3_nt: TGTGCCACCAGGGAACAGGGCGGCCATAATTCACCCCTCCACTTT
cdr3_aa: CATREQGGHNSPLHF

clone_size: many
d_call: NA
cdr3_length: 12
v_call: TRBV29-1
j_call: TRBJ2-1
cdr3_nt: TGCAGCGTTGCCAACCTCTACAATGAGCAGTTCTTC
cdr3_aa: CSVANLYNEQFF

clone_size: NA
d_call: NA
cdr3_length: 17
v_call: TRBV7-9
j_call: TRBJ2-6
cdr3_nt: TGTGCCAGCAGCTTGTCCCTAGTCGGGTCAGGGGCCAACGTCCTGACTTTC
cdr3_aa: CASSLSLVGSGANVLTF

clone_size: few
d_call: NA
cdr3_length: 17
v_call: TRBV24-1
j_call: TRBJ1-4
cdr3_nt: TGTGCCACCAGTGATTTTTTTGGGGGGACTCCTAATGAAAAACTGTTTTTT
cdr3_aa: CATSDFFGGTPNEKLFF

clone_size: many
d_call: TRBD1
cdr3_length: 13
v_call: TRBV5-1
j_call: TRBJ1-5
cdr3_nt: TGCGCCAGCAGCTTGCAGGGGGGTCAGCCCCAGCATTTT
cdr3_aa: CASSLQGGQPQHF

clone_size: NA
d_call: TRBD1
cdr3_length: 15
v_call: TRBV5-6
j_call: TRBJ2-5
cdr3_nt: TGTGCCAGCAGCTGGACGACAGGGGGTCCGGAGACCCAGTACTTC
cdr3_aa: CASSWTTGGPETQYF

clone_size: NA
d_call: NA
cdr3_length: 12
v_call: TRBV6-1
j_call: TRBJ1-5
cdr3_nt: TGTGCCAGCAATGAGGGTTATCAGCCCCAGCATTTT
cdr3_aa: CASNEGYQPQHF

clone_size: NA
d_call: TRBD1
cdr3_length: 14
v_call: TRBV7-3
j_call: TRBJ1-6
cdr3_nt: TGTGCCAGCAGTCTGGACAGGGGATATTCACCCCTCCACTTT
cdr3_aa: CASSLDRGYSPLHF

clone_size: few
d_call: TRBD1
cdr3_length: 14
v_call: TRBV28
j_call: TRBJ1-2
cdr3_nt: TGTGCCACTCCCGGGACAGGGGTGGAAGATGGCTACACCTTC
cdr3_aa: CATPGTGVEDGYTF

clone_size: many
d_call: NA
cdr3_length: 13
v_call: TRBV5-1
j_call: TRBJ1-5
cdr3_nt: TGCGCCAGCAGGCCTGGGGGAAATCAGCCCCAGCATTTT
cdr3_aa: CASRPGGNQPQHF

clone_size: few
d_call: NA
cdr3_length: 14
v_call: TRBV28
j_call: TRBJ1-6
cdr3_nt: TGTGCCAGCTCCACGGGGCAGGGAAATTCACCCCTCCACTTT
cdr3_aa: CASSTGQGNSPLHF

clone_size: few
d_call: NA
cdr3_length: 12
v_call: TRBV6-2/TRBV6-3
j_call: TRBJ1-2
cdr3_nt: TGTGCCAGCAGCCAGGACCCTCATGGCTACACCTTC
cdr3_aa: CASSQDPHGYTF

clone_size: few
d_call: NA
cdr3_length: 14
v_call: TRBV6-6
j_call: TRBJ1-5
cdr3_nt: TGTGCCAGCAGTCGGAGTAGGGTCAATCAGCCCCAGCATTTT
cdr3_aa: CASSRSRVNQPQHF

clone_size: few
d_call: TRBD2
cdr3_length: 16
v_call: TRBV7-6
j_call: TRBJ2-3
cdr3_nt: TGTGCCAGCAGCTCACTCGGGGGGACCTTCTTCGATACGCAGTATTTT
cdr3_aa: CASSSLGGTFFDTQYF

clone_size: many
d_call: NA
cdr3_length: 13
v_call: TRBV7-9
j_call: TRBJ2-7
cdr3_nt: TGTGCCAGCACCCCCCCACACTCCTACGAGCAGTACTTC
cdr3_aa: CASTPPHSYEQYF

clone_size: NA
d_call: NA
cdr3_length: 13
v_call: TRBV7-2
j_call: TRBJ1-2
cdr3_nt: TGTGCCAGCAGCTTGGGCAGACAGAGGGGCTACACCTTC
cdr3_aa: CASSLGRQRGYTF

clone_size: few
d_call: NA
cdr3_length: 16
v_call: TRBV11-2
j_call: TRBJ1-1
cdr3_nt: TGTGCCAGCAGCTTTGGATACAGGGTAAGGAACACTGAAGCTTTCTTT
cdr3_aa: CASSFGYRVRNTEAFF

clone_size: few
d_call: NA
cdr3_length: 13
v_call: TRBV9
j_call: TRBJ1-1
cdr3_nt: TGTGCCAGCAGCGTAGACGGAGGGGACGTAGCTTTCTTT
cdr3_aa: CASSVDGGDVAFF

clone_size: few
d_call: NA
cdr3_length: 16
v_call: TRBV18
j_call: TRBJ2-4
cdr3_nt: TGTGCCAGCTCACCCAAAGGGGAGGGGGCACGGAACATTCAGTACTTC
cdr3_aa: CASSPKGEGARNIQYF

clone_size: NA
d_call: NA
cdr3_length: 13
v_call: TRBV20-1
j_call: TRBJ2-7
cdr3_nt: TGCAGTGCTAGAGTGACAGTCTCCTACAAGCAGTACTTC
cdr3_aa: CSARVTVSYKQYF

clone_size: NA
d_call: NA
cdr3_length: 15
v_call: TRBV6-6
j_call: TRBJ1-2
cdr3_nt: TGTGCCAGCTGCGACCACACCACCCCAGGCTATGGCTACACCTTC
cdr3_aa: CASCDHTTPGYGYTF

clone_size: many
d_call: NA
cdr3_length: 14
v_call: TRBV6-4
j_call: TRBJ1-1
cdr3_nt: TGTGCCAGCAGTGACTCCGCAGAGAACACTGAAGCTTTCTTT
cdr3_aa: CASSDSAENTEAFF

clone_size: few
d_call: NA
cdr3_length: 13
v_call: TRBV7-9
j_call: TRBJ1-6
cdr3_nt: TGTGCCAGCAGCGGGGCGTATAATTCACCCCTCCACTTT
cdr3_aa: CASSGAYNSPLHF

clone_size: NA
d_call: NA
cdr3_length: 16
v_call: TRBV27
j_call: TRBJ1-6
cdr3_nt: TGTGCCAGCCGAAGCCGACGCACCCCTGATAATTCACCCCTCCACTTT
cdr3_aa: CASRSRRTPDNSPLHF

clone_size: NA
d_call: NA
cdr3_length: 17
v_call: TRBV20-1
j_call: TRBJ1-6
cdr3_nt: TGCAGTGCTAGATACCAAAGGTTCAGCTCCTATAATTCACCCCTCCACTTT
cdr3_aa: CSARYQRFSSYNSPLHF

clone_size: NA
d_call: NA
cdr3_length: 13
v_call: TRBV20-1
j_call: TRBJ2-3
cdr3_nt: TGCAGTGCATTTGGCGGAGCCACAGATACGCAGTATTTT
cdr3_aa: CSAFGGATDTQYF

clone_size: few
d_call: TRBD1
cdr3_length: 15
v_call: TRBV28
j_call: TRBJ2-3
cdr3_nt: TGTGCCAGCAGGGGGATTGACAGGGGCCCAGATACGCAGTATTTT
cdr3_aa: CASRGIDRGPDTQYF

clone_size: few
d_call: NA
cdr3_length: 14
v_call: TRBV6-5
j_call: TRBJ1-1
cdr3_nt: TGTGCCAGCAGAGAAACCCGAATGAACACTGAAGCTTTCTTT
cdr3_aa: CASRETRMNTEAFF